The next 14 T cell receptor beta chains were all read from a single sample in a study of response to subunit inactivated influenza vaccine. TCRdb reanalysed the RT-PCR reads using MiXCR and keeps one entry per CDR3 protein. The data show approximately 530,000 distinct CDR3 sequences, under 15% seen once. The source was PBMCs from blood, collected 45 days after vaccination. The receptors come from a man aged 50-60 years who received an inactivated influenza vaccine.

The chain links TRBV20-1 to TRBJ2-7; perhaps TRBD2 as D (6 bases). The germline V gene has CDR1 DFQATT and CDR2 SNEGSKA (reference sequence). Trimming removed 3 bases from V and 3 bases from J, with 15 bases in between. The CDR3 loop spans 14 amino acids. CDR3 region: CSASPVGDFYEQYF. CDR3 nucleotide sequence: TGCAGTGCTAGCCCCGTAGGGGACTTCTACGAGCAGTACTTC.

This clonotype appeared many times. The chain employs TRBV12-3 or TRBV12-4 and TRBJ2-3; maybe TRBD1 (5 bases). The CDR3 extends over 16 amino acids. Trimming shortened V by 3 bases and J by 1 base, and 14 bases separated the two germline ends. CDR3 sequence (DNA): TGTGCCAGCAGTTTCAGGGTAAATCTACGCACAGATACGCAGTATTTT. This gives the protein CASSFRVNLRTDTQYF.

This clonotype has just a few counts. This chain uses TRBV30 with TRBJ2-2; tentatively, D is TRBD2 (6 bases). The CDR3 covers 15 residues. Germline V gene data show CDR1 as GTSNPN and CDR2 as SVGIG (reference sequence). V was pared by 2 bases and J by 10 bases, with 20 bases between. The CDR3, as DNA: TGTGCCTGGAGTTTACGGACGGGGGTACGGGCGGAGCTGTTTTTT. Protein sequence: CAWSLRTGVRAELFF.

This clonotype came up a few times. This sequence joins TRBV11-2 and TRBJ2-7, with 8 bases matching TRBD1. The CDR3 runs to 14 residues. The germline V gene has CDR1 SGHAT and CDR2 FQNNGV. V dropped 0 bases and J dropped 6; count of bases not matched to a gene: 4. The CDR3 is CASSLDPTGVEQYF. In DNA form, the CDR3 reads TGTGCCAGCAGCTTAGATCCGACAGGGGTCGAGCAGTACTTC.

A remark on this clonotype: A junction boundary mismatches the germline segment, possibly from a read error. The gene calls are TRBV20-1 and TRBJ2-5; TRBD2 is a possible D gene (6 bases). The CDR3 loop spans 15 amino acids. CDR1 and CDR2 from the germline V gene are DFQATT and SNEGSKA (reference sequence). CDR3 protein: CCARDGASAGETQYF. The CDR3 coding sequence is TGCTGTGCTAGAGATGGGGCTAGCGCGGGAGAGACCCAGTACTTC.

This rearrangement joins TRBV12-3 or TRBV12-4 to TRBJ2-3; D is unclear. V was clipped by 1 base and J by 4 bases, with 12 bases between them. This CDR3 is 15 amino acids long. CDR3 amino acids: CASSLEGSRADTQYF. The CDR3 nucleotides are TGTGCCAGCAGTTTAGAGGGTAGTCGGGCAGATACGCAGTATTTT.

This clonotype was seen more than once but under ten times. The V gene is TRBV20-1, the J gene TRBJ2-7; D gene ambiguous. Germline assignment: CDR1 DFQATT and CDR2 SNEGSKA (reference sequence). This CDR3 has 9 amino acids. V was cut by 5 bases and J by 3 bases, with 2 bases left in between. CDR3 sequence: CSADYEQYF. The CDR3 DNA reads TGCAGTGCTGACTACGAGCAGTACTTC.

The chain employs TRBV5-5 and TRBJ2-5; D is possibly TRBD1 or TRBD2 (5 bases each). Germline CDR1 and CDR2: SGHKS and YYEKEE (reference sequence). The V end was cut by 1 base, the J end by 1 base, with 11 bases between. The CDR3 loop spans 15 amino acids. CDR3 in amino acids: CASSLRPGPQETQYF. In nucleotides, the CDR3 is TGTGCCAGCAGCTTGCGCCCGGGGCCCCAAGAGACCCAGTACTTC.

This sequence joins TRBV7-2 and TRBJ2-7; TRBD2 matches 10 bases. Germline V gene sequence: CDR1 SGHTA, CDR2 FQGNSA. V lost 5 bases and J lost 4; bases outside the gene matches: 11. The CDR3 extends over 16 amino acids. As DNA, the CDR3 is TGTGCCAGCAGCCCGCCCGGTAGCGGGGGGTTATACGAGCAGTACTTC. Its translation is CASSPPGSGGLYEQYF.

This clonotype was recorded a few times. This chain joins TRBV9 and TRBJ2-5; D remains ambiguous. CDR3 length: 14 amino acids. Germline V gene data show CDR1 as SGDLS and CDR2 as YYNGEE. Trimming removed 4 bases from V and 5 bases from J, with 15 bases in between. This CDR3 reads CASSSGSRVETQYF. The DNA of the CDR3 is TGTGCCAGCAGCTCAGGTAGCCGGGTGGAGACCCAGTACTTC.

There are many counts of this clonotype. This chain connects TRBV15 to TRBJ2-3, with TRBD1 as a possible D gene (6 bases). The V end lost 3 bases, the J end lost 7 bases, and 29 bases lay between the germline ends. The germline V gene encodes CDR1 LNHNV and CDR2 YYDKDF (reference sequence). This CDR3 region has 19 residues. The CDR3 DNA reads TGTGCCACCAGCAGCGACAGGAGCCTCCGGACTTCCTCACGGAATACGCAGTATTTT. Translated, it gives CATSSDRSLRTSSRNTQYF.

This clonotype was seen a handful of times. This chain links TRBV5-5 with TRBJ1-5, with 8 bases that match TRBD1. CDR1 and CDR2 (germline): SGHKS, YYEKEE (reference sequence). The CDR3 runs to 16 residues. V shed 3 bases, J shed 0 bases, and the junction held 5 bases outside the gene matches. CDR3 in amino acids: CASSWGQVNSNQPQHF. The CDR3 region has the DNA TGTGCCAGCAGCTGGGGACAGGTTAATAGCAATCAGCCCCAGCATTTT.

The rearrangement joins TRBV28 to TRBJ2-7; 9 nucleotides line up with TRBD1. The V gene's germline CDR1 is MDHEN and CDR2 SYDVKM. J was trimmed by 3 bases and V by 5 bases; bases with no gene match: 5. CDR3 length: 14 residues. The CDR3 is CASSGTGRLYEQYF. In nucleotides, the CDR3 is TGTGCCAGCAGTGGGACAGGGAGGCTCTACGAGCAGTACTTC. The full variable domain, completed using reference TRBV28 and TRBJ2-7, is DVKVTQSSRYLVKRTGEKVFLECVQDMDHENMFWYRQDPGLGLRLIYFSYDVKMKEKGDIPEGYSVSREKKERFSLILESASTNQTSMYLCASSGTGRLYEQYFGPGTRLTVT.

This clonotype was seen a handful of times. J is TRBJ1-1 and V is TRBV12-3 or TRBV12-4; 8 positions agree with TRBD1. With 8 bases clipped from V and 4 bases from J, the junction kept 3 bases outside the gene matches. CDR3 size: 12 residues. CDR3 DNA sequence: TGTGCCAGCGGACAGGGTAGCACTGAAGCTTTCTTT. Amino acids: CASGQGSTEAFF.